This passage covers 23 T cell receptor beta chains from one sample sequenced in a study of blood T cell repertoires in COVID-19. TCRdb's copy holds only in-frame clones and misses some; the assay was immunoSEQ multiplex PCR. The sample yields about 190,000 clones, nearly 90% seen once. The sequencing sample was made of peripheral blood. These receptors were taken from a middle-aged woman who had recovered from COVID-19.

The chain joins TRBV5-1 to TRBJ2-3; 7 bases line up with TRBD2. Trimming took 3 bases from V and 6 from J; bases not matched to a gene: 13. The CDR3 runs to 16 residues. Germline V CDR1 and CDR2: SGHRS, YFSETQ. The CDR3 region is CASSYELAPGGDTQYF. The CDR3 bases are TGCGCCAGCAGCTACGAACTAGCCCCCGGGGGGGATACGCAGTATTTT.

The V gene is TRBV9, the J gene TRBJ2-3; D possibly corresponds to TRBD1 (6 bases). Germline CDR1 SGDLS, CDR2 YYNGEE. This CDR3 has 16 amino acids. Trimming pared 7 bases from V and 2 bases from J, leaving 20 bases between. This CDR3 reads CASARGIGTTTDTQYF. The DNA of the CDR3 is TGTGCCAGCGCCAGAGGGATAGGGACAACCACAGATACGCAGTATTTT.

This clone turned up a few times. CDR3 sequence reads: CASSLTSGRADEQFF. The DNA of the CDR3 is TGTGCCAGTAGTCTGACTAGCGGGAGGGCTGATGAGCAGTTCTTC. The chain employs TRBV19 and TRBJ2-1, with 14 bases fitting TRBD2. The germline CDR1 and CDR2 sequences are LNHDA and SQIVND (reference sequence). The CDR3 has 15 residues. V was clipped by 5 bases and J by 8 bases; unmatched bases: 5.

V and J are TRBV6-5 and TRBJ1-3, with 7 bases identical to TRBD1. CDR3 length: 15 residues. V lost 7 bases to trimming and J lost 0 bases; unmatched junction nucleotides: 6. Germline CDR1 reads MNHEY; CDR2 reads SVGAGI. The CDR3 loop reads CASTRTGDSGNTIYF. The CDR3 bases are TGTGCCAGCACCAGGACAGGAGACTCTGGAAACACCATATATTTT.

The CDR3 sequence: CASGFEASGSAYNEQFF. The CDR3 coding sequence is TGTGCTAGTGGTTTTGAGGCTAGCGGGAGTGCCTACAATGAGCAGTTCTTC. The chain couples TRBV12-5 to TRBJ2-1; 10 bases map to TRBD2. The CDR3 has 17 residues. V was clipped by 3 bases and J by 2 bases; unmatched bases: 7. CDR1 LGHNT and CDR2 FRNRAP come from the germline V gene.

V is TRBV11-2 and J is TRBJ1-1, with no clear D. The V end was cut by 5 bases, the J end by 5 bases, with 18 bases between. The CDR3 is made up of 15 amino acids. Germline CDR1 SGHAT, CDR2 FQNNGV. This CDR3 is CASSPQGGRRTEAFF. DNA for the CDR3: TGTGCCAGCAGCCCCCAAGGAGGGCGACGGACTGAAGCTTTCTTT.

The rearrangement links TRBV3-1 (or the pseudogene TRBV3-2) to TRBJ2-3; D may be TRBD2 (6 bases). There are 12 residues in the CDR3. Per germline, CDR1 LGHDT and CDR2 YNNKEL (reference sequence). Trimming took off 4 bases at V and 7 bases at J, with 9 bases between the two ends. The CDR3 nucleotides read TGTGCCAGCAGCCTGGGGACTTATACGCAGTATTTT. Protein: CASSLGTYTQYF.

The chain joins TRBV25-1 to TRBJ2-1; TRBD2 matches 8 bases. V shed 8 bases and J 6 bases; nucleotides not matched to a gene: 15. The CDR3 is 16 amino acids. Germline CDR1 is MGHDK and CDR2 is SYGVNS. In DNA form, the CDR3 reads TGTGCCAGCTCAGATTCCCTCGGACTAGCCCGCAATGAGCAGTTCTTC. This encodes CASSDSLGLARNEQFF. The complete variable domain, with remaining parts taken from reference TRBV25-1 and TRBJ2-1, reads EADIYQTPRYLVIGTGKKITLECSQTMGHDKMYWYQQDPGMELHLIHYSYGVNSTEKGDLSSESTVSRIRTEHFPLTLESARPSHTSQYLCASSDSLGLARNEQFFGPGTRLTVL.

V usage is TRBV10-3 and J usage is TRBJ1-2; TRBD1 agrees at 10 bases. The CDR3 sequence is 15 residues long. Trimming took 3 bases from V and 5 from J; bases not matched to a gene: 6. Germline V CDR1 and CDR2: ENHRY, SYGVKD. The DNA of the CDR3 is TGTGCCATCAGTGACCGGGACAGGGGCTTTTATGGCTACACCTTC. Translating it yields CAISDRDRGFYGYTF.

CDR3 loop: CATRGSGGSNQPQHF. Written as DNA, the CDR3 is TGTGCCACCAGGGGTTCTGGGGGGAGCAATCAGCCCCAGCATTTT. The chain links TRBV24-1 to TRBJ1-5, with TRBD1 as a possible D gene (5 bases). The CDR3 length is 15 residues. Germline V lookup: CDR1 KGHDR, CDR2 SFDVKD. V shed 7 bases and J shed 1 base, with 13 bases lying between them.

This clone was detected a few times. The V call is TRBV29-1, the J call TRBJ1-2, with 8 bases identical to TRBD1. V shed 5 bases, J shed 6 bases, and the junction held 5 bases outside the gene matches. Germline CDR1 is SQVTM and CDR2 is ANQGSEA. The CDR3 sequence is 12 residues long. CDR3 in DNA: TGCAGCGTTCCAGGGGGCGGTGATGGCTACACCTTC. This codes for CSVPGGGDGYTF.

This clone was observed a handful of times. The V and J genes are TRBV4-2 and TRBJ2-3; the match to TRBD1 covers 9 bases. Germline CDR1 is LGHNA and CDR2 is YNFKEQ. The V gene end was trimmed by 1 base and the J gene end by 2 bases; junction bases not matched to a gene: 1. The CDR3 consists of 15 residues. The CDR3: CASSQGTGDTDTQYF. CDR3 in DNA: TGTGCCAGCAGCCAAGGGACAGGGGACACAGATACGCAGTATTTT.

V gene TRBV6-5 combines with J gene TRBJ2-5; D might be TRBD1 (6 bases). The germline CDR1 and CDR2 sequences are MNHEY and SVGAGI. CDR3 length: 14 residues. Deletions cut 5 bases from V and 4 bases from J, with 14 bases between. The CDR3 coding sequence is TGTGCCAGCAGTCCTGGGACATTCGCAGAGACCCAGTACTTC. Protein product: CASSPGTFAETQYF.

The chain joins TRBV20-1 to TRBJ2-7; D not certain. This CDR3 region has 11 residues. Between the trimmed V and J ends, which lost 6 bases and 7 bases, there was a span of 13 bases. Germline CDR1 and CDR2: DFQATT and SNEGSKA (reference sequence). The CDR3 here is CSAAETGEQYF. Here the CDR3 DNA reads TGCAGTGCCGCCGAGACTGGAGAGCAGTACTTC.

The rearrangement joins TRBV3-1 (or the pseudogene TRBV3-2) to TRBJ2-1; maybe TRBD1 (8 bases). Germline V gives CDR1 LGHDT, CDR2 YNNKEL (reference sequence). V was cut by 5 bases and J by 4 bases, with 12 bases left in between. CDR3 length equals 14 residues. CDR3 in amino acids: CASSTGGGYNEQFF. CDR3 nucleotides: TGTGCCAGCAGCACAGGGGGGGGTTACAATGAGCAGTTCTTC.

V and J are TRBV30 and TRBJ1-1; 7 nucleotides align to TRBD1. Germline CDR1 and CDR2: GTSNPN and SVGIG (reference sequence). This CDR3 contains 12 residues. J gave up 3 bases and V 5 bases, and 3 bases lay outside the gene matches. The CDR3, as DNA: TGTGCCTGGGACAGGGAGTACACTGAAGCTTTCTTT. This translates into CAWDREYTEAFF.

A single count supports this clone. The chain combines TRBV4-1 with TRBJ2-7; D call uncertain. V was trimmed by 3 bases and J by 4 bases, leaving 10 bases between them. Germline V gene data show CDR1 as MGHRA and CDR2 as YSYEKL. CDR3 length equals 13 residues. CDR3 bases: TGCGCCAGCAGCCAGAGACACAGATACGAGCAGTACTTC. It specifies CASSQRHRYEQYF.

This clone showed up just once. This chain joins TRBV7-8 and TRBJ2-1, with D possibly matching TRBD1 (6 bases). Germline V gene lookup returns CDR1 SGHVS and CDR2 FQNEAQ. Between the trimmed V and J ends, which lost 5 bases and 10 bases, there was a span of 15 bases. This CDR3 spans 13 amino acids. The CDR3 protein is CASSLFPGEEQFF. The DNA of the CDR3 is TGTGCCAGCAGCCTCTTCCCAGGGGAAGAGCAGTTCTTC.

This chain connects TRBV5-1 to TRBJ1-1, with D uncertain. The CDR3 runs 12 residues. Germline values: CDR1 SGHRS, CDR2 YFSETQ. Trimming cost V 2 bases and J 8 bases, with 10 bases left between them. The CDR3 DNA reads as TGCGCCAGCAGCTTTCGGAGAGGCGAAGCTTTCTTT. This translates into CASSFRRGEAFF. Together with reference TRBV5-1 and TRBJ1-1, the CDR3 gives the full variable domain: KAGVTQTPRYLIKTRGQQVTLSCSPISGHRSVSWYQQTPGQGLQFLFEYFSETQRNKGNFPGRFSGRQFSNSRSEMNVSTLELGDSALYLCASSFRRGEAFFGQGTRLTVV.

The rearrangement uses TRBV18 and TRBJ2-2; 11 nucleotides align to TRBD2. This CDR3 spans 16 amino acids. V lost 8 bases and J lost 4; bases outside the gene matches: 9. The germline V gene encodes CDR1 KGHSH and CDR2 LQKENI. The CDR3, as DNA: TGTGCCAGCCCTACTAGCGGGAGCCTCGGCACCGGGGAGCTGTTTTTT. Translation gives CASPTSGSLGTGELFF.

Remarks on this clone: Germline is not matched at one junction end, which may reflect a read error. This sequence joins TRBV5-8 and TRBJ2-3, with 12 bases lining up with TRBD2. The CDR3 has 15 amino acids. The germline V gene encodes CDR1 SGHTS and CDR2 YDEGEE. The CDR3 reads CASSSTSGSTDTQYF. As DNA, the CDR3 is TGTGCCAGCAGCTCGACTAGCGGGAGCACGGATACGCAGTATTTT.

CDR3 sequence reads: CASSLTGGYTF. The DNA for the CDR3 is TGTGCCAGCAGCTTGACGGGTGGCTACACCTTC. The chain couples TRBV5-5 to TRBJ1-2; D uncertain. Trimming removed 1 base from V and 7 bases from J, with 5 bases in between. Germline CDR1 SGHKS, CDR2 YYEKEE (reference sequence). The CDR3 contains 11 residues.

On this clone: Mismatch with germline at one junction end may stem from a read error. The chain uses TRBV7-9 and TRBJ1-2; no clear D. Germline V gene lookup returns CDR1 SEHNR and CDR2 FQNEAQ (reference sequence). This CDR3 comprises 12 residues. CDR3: CASSIARYGYTF. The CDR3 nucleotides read TGTGCCAGCAGCATAGCCCGGTATGGCTACACCTTC.